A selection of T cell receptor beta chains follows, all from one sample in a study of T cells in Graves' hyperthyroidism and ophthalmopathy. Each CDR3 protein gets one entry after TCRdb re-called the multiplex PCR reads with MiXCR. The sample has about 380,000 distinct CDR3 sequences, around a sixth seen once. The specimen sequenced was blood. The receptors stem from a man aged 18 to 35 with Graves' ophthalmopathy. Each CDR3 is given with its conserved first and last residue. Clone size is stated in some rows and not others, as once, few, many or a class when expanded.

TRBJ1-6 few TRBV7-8 CASSQSGGGRKVNSPLHF
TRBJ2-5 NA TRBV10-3 CAISDGETQYF
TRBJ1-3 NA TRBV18 CASSPMAPGWGSGNTIYF
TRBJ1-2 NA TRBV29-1 CSVEGDFGYTF
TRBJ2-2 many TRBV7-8 CASSFRGSTTGELFF
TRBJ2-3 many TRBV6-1 CASSATSGGTDTQYF
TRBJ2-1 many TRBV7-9 CASCPRDTDNEQFF
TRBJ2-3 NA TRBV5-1 CASSSGGTSGSTDTQYF
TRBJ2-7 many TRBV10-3 CAISERQASYEQYF
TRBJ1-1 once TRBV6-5 CASSWRRYTEAFF
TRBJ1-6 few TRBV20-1 CSARDGVNNSPLHF
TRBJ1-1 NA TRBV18 CASSPRGFWAFF
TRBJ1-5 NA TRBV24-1 CATVGGAPSNQPQHF
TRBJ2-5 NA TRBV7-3 CASSTGAGTQETQYF
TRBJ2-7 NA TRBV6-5 CASSSRGFNSYEQYF
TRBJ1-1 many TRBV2 CASSLGENTEAFF
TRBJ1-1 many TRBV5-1 CASRPTVGDGEAFF
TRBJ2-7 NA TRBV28 CASCSSGPLGLSSYEQYF
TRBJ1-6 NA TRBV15 CATSRDLTGNSPLHF
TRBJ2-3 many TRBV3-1 CASSQEGLANTDTQYF
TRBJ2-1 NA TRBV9 CASGASGGAHNEQFF
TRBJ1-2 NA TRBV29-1 CSVVDRVGYGYTF